These 32 T cell receptor beta chains came from one sample sequenced in a study of T cell responses to AZD1222 COVID-19 vaccine. TCRdb's copy holds only in-frame clones and misses some; the assay was immunoSEQ multiplex PCR. The data show about 100,000 clones, about 90% seen once. The specimen was peripheral blood, collected on day 0 of AZD1222 vaccination. These receptors originate from an adult in good health.

This chain connects TRBV18 to TRBJ1-5; 7 nucleotides align to TRBD1. V shed 4 bases, J shed 0 bases, and the junction held 6 bases outside the gene matches. In germline, CDR1 is KGHSH, CDR2 LQKENI. CDR3 size: 16 residues. DNA of the CDR3: TGTGCCAGCTCACAGGGGACAGCTTATAGCAATCAGCCCCAGCATTTT. Translated: CASSQGTAYSNQPQHF.

The CDR3 is CASSLSSRTIYF. DNA of the CDR3: TGTGCCAGCAGTCTGAGTTCGCGTACCATATATTTT. The chain has TRBV12-3 or TRBV12-4 and TRBJ1-3; D unclear. V lost 5 bases and J 10 bases, leaving 12 bases between the germline ends. The CDR3 is 12 amino acids.

The chain has TRBV10-3 and TRBJ2-1; no definite D call. Germline CDR1 and CDR2: ENHRY and SYGVKD. This CDR3 is 14 amino acids long. The V end lost 7 bases, the J end lost 5 bases, and 15 bases lay between the germline ends. The CDR3 coding sequence is TGTGCCATCACTATGTCCCTAGTCAACAATGAGCAGTTCTTC. It specifies CAITMSLVNNEQFF.

This clone turned up a few times. The rearrangement joins TRBV7-2 to TRBJ2-7; D gene uncertain. The CDR3 runs 8 residues. Trimming shortened V by 9 bases and J by 4 bases, and 1 base separated the two germline ends. The germline V gene has CDR1 SGHTA and CDR2 FQGNSA. The chain's CDR3 is CARYEQYF. The CDR3 region has the DNA TGTGCCAGGTACGAGCAGTACTTC. The full variable domain, in which reference TRBV7-2 and TRBJ2-7 provide the parts outside the CDR3, is GAGVSQSPSNKVTEKGKDVELRCDPISGHTALYWYRQSLGQGLEFLIYFQGNSAPDKSGLPSDRFSAERTGGSVSTLTIQRTQQEDSAVYLCARYEQYFGPGTRLTVT.

This chain connects TRBV5-5 to TRBJ1-2; D unclear. The CDR3 is 13 residues long. Germline loops: CDR1 SGHKS, CDR2 YYEKEE (reference sequence). V was cut by 0 bases and J by 7 bases, with 10 bases left in between. For the CDR3, the DNA is TGTGCCAGCAGCTTGGCTCCGGGAGGTGGCTACACCTTC. This translates into CASSLAPGGGYTF.

The chain employs TRBV3-1 (or the pseudogene TRBV3-2) and TRBJ1-2; D is possibly TRBD1 (6 bases). This CDR3 contains 17 residues. The V end lost 0 bases, the J end lost 5 bases, and 19 bases lay between the germline ends. Germline V gene lookup returns CDR1 LGHDT and CDR2 YNNKEL (reference sequence). The CDR3 protein is CASSQDAAGQRFYGYTF. The CDR3 DNA sequence: TGTGCCAGCAGCCAAGATGCAGCTGGACAGCGTTTTTATGGCTACACCTTC.

This chain uses TRBV28 with TRBJ2-1; 10 nucleotides line up with TRBD2. Per the germline V gene, CDR1 is MDHEN and CDR2 is SYDVKM. J lost 9 bases, V lost 8 bases, and 13 bases had no gene match. The CDR3 extends over 15 amino acids. The CDR3 protein is CASESPQAGGREQFF. The CDR3 bases are TGTGCCAGCGAGAGTCCCCAAGCGGGAGGGCGTGAGCAGTTCTTC.

The chain couples TRBV7-2 to TRBJ1-5, with TRBD1 as a possible D gene (5 bases). Germline loops: CDR1 SGHTA, CDR2 FQGNSA. This CDR3 has 15 residues. V lost 4 bases and J 6 bases, leaving 16 bases between the germline ends. DNA for the CDR3: TGTGCCAGCAGCTACTCTGGGGGACTGGCTCAGCCCCAGCATTTT. Translated: CASSYSGGLAQPQHF. The full variable domain, rest sourced from reference TRBV7-2 and TRBJ1-5, is GAGVSQSPSNKVTEKGKDVELRCDPISGHTALYWYRQSLGQGLEFLIYFQGNSAPDKSGLPSDRFSAERTGGSVSTLTIQRTQQEDSAVYLCASSYSGGLAQPQHFGDGTRLSIL.

V is TRBV19 and J is TRBJ2-2, with D unclear. From germline, CDR1 is LNHDA and CDR2 SQIVND (reference sequence). The V and J ends lost 4 bases and 1 base respectively, with 4 bases between them. The length of the CDR3 is 13 residues. CDR3 in amino acids: CASSRENTGELFF. The CDR3, as DNA: TGTGCCAGTAGTAGGGAGAACACCGGGGAGCTGTTTTTT.

J is TRBJ2-1 and V is TRBV6-5; D is perhaps TRBD2 (7 bases). Germline V gene data show CDR1 as MNHEY and CDR2 as SVGAGI. There are 15 residues in the CDR3. Trimming pared 5 bases from V and 6 bases from J, leaving 17 bases between. The CDR3 DNA reads TGTGCCAGCAGTCGTGGGGGCACGGGGGGCAATGAGCAGTTCTTC. Protein product: CASSRGGTGGNEQFF.

This clone occurred a few times. At one end the junction does not follow the germline gene, possibly because of a read error. This chain joins TRBV19 and TRBJ2-7; D unclear. The CDR3 length is 8 residues. Germline V gene data show CDR1 as LNHDA and CDR2 as SQIVND (reference sequence). The CDR3: CASFSESF. DNA of the CDR3: TGTGCCAGTTTCTCCGAATCCTTC. Drawing the rest from reference TRBV19 and TRBJ2-7, the complete variable domain is DGGITQSPKYLFRKEGQNVTLSCEQNLNHDAMYWYRQDPGQGLRLIYYSQIVNDFQKGDIAEGYSVSREKKESFPLTVTSAQKNPTAFYLCASFSESFGPGTRLTVT.

This rearrangement joins TRBV13 to TRBJ2-1; 7 bases are shared with TRBD2. J was trimmed by 4 bases and V by 2 bases; bases with no gene match: 14. CDR1 and CDR2 from the germline V gene are PRHDT and FYEKMQ (reference sequence). This CDR3 region has 18 residues. The CDR3 DNA sequence: TGTGCCAGCAGCTTAATGGCTAGCGGCAAGGCTGCTTACAATGAGCAGTTCTTC. Translation: CASSLMASGKAAYNEQFF.

J is TRBJ1-6 and V is TRBV14; 7 bases line up with TRBD1. The ends lost 4 bases at V and 7 bases at J; junction bases unmatched: 4. Germline V gene sequence: CDR1 SGHDN, CDR2 FVKESK. The CDR3 extends over 14 amino acids. CDR3 sequence: CASSRGQVNSPLHF. The CDR3 DNA reads TGTGCCAGCAGCCGCGGACAGGTCAATTCACCCCTCCACTTT.

V usage is TRBV7-9 and J usage is TRBJ2-1; D unresolved. CDR3 length: 12 residues. In germline, CDR1 is SEHNR, CDR2 FQNEAQ (reference sequence). Trimming pared 7 bases from V and 6 bases from J, leaving 10 bases between. CDR3 residues: CASTQESNEQFF. CDR3 DNA: TGTGCCAGCACCCAGGAGTCCAATGAGCAGTTCTTC.

The chain recombines TRBV4-1 with TRBJ2-1; possibly TRBD1 or TRBD2 for D (5 bases each). CDR3 length equals 15 residues. Per the germline V gene, CDR1 is MGHRA and CDR2 is YSYEKL. The V end was cut by 6 bases, the J end by 4 bases, with 16 bases between. DNA of the CDR3: TGCGCCAGCAGTCGAGGGGACGGAGTTTACAATGAGCAGTTCTTC. This sequence encodes CASSRGDGVYNEQFF.

The genes are TRBV4-2 and TRBJ2-6; D remains ambiguous. Trimming left V 7 bases short and J 2 bases short, with 12 bases between. Per germline, CDR1 LGHNA and CDR2 YNFKEQ. The CDR3 covers 15 residues. The CDR3 protein is CASKIPGAGANVLTF. The CDR3 coding sequence is TGTGCCAGCAAAATACCCGGTGCTGGGGCCAACGTCCTGACTTTC.

CDR3 region: CASSPRDGTRPSRAPLHF. Written as DNA, the CDR3 is TGTGCCAGTAGCCCCCGGGACGGTACCCGTCCCTCCAGGGCTCCCCTCCACTTT. V gene TRBV19 combines with J gene TRBJ1-6, with D maybe TRBD1 (5 bases). The V gene's germline CDR1 is LNHDA and CDR2 SQIVND (reference sequence). This CDR3 is built from 18 residues. Trimming pared 6 bases from V and 13 bases from J, leaving 31 bases between.

The chain employs TRBV28 and TRBJ1-1; possibly TRBD1 for D (5 bases). Trimming removed 3 bases from V and 1 base from J, with 12 bases in between. The V gene's germline CDR1 is MDHEN and CDR2 SYDVKM. The CDR3 loop spans 15 amino acids. The CDR3 loop is CASSFGGIRNTEAFF. The DNA of the CDR3 is TGTGCCAGCAGTTTCGGGGGTATTAGGAACACTGAAGCTTTCTTT. The variable domain in full, completed from reference TRBV28 and TRBJ1-1, reads DVKVTQSSRYLVKRTGEKVFLECVQDMDHENMFWYRQDPGLGLRLIYFSYDVKMKEKGDIPEGYSVSREKKERFSLILESASTNQTSMYLCASSFGGIRNTEAFFGQGTRLTVV.

This sequence joins TRBV27 and TRBJ2-1, with 8 bases fitting TRBD2. V lost 4 bases, J lost 6 bases, and 8 bases stayed unmatched. This CDR3 spans 15 amino acids. The germline CDR1 and CDR2 sequences are MNHEY and SMNVEV (reference sequence). The CDR3 DNA follows: TGTGCCAGCAGTTACACTAGCGGAGGCCCCAATGAGCAGTTCTTC. This gives the protein CASSYTSGGPNEQFF.

The chain links TRBV5-1 to TRBJ2-7; possibly TRBD2 for D (5 bases). Germline assignment: CDR1 SGHRS and CDR2 YFSETQ. V shed 2 bases and J shed 6 bases, with 15 bases lying between them. The CDR3 is made up of 14 amino acids. This CDR3 is CASSFSEPGGEQYF. The CDR3 DNA follows: TGCGCCAGCAGCTTCTCCGAGCCCGGAGGCGAGCAGTACTTC.

A few counts support this clone. This chain uses TRBV2 with TRBJ2-7; 8 bases map to TRBD1. CDR3 size: 15 residues. Trimming removed 8 bases from V and 2 bases from J; junction bases left unmatched: 11. Germline V lookup: CDR1 SNHLY, CDR2 FYNNEI. CDR3 loop: CASSNTGQAPYEQYF. Here the CDR3 DNA reads TGTGCCAGCTCTAATACGGGACAGGCCCCCTACGAGCAGTACTTC.

The chain recombines TRBV24-1 with TRBJ1-1, with a weak D call TRBD1 (5 bases). Germline V lookup: CDR1 KGHDR, CDR2 SFDVKD. The CDR3 has 15 residues. The germline V and J ends were trimmed by 3 bases and 5 bases, with 15 bases remaining between them. CDR3 nucleotides: TGTGCCACCAGTGATAGTCAGGGAGGTCGGACTGAAGCTTTCTTT. It encodes CATSDSQGGRTEAFF.

The J gene is TRBJ1-5, the V gene TRBV28, with TRBD1 matching over 12 bases. Germline loops: CDR1 MDHEN, CDR2 SYDVKM. The V and J ends lost 6 bases and 1 base, in that order; junction bases with no gene match: 1. The CDR3 sequence is 15 residues long. The CDR3 nucleotides read TGTGCCAGCAGAGGGACAGGGGGCAGCAATCAGCCCCAGCATTTT. This codes for CASRGTGGSNQPQHF.

This clone was counted once. The rearrangement joins TRBV18 to TRBJ2-7, with 8 nucleotides matching TRBD2. Per the germline V gene, CDR1 is KGHSH and CDR2 is LQKENI. V shed 2 bases, J shed 4 bases, and the junction held 7 bases outside the gene matches. CDR3 length: 15 amino acids. CDR3 loop: CASSPVAGGDYEQYF. The CDR3 DNA sequence: TGTGCCAGCTCACCAGTTGCGGGGGGCGATTACGAGCAGTACTTC.

J is TRBJ2-7 and V is TRBV6-5, with 10 nucleotides matching TRBD2. V lost 0 bases and J lost 4; bases outside the gene matches: 6. Germline lookup yields CDR1 MNHEY and CDR2 SVGAGI. This CDR3 is 16 amino acids long. In DNA form, the CDR3 reads TGTGCCAGCAGTTACTCGAATCTAGCGGGAGCGTACGAGCAGTACTTC. Translating it yields CASSYSNLAGAYEQYF.

V gene TRBV28 combines with J gene TRBJ1-2, with D possibly being TRBD1 (6 bases). This CDR3 has 15 residues. The germline gives CDR1 MDHEN, CDR2 SYDVKM. Trimming took 5 bases from V and 4 from J, leaving 17 bases between them. The CDR3 DNA sequence: TGTGCCAGCAGTCCGTCACAGGGCGTCGGCTATGGCTACACCTTC. As protein: CASSPSQGVGYGYTF.

The CDR3 DNA follows: TGCGCCAGCAGCAACCCAAACTCTGGAAACACCATATATTTT. This gives the protein CASSNPNSGNTIYF. The chain couples TRBV5-1 to TRBJ1-3, with unresolved D. Trimming removed 4 bases at V and 0 bases at J, with 8 bases between. Germline values: CDR1 SGHRS, CDR2 YFSETQ. This CDR3 has 14 residues. Supplemented by reference TRBV5-1 and TRBJ1-3, the full variable domain reads KAGVTQTPRYLIKTRGQQVTLSCSPISGHRSVSWYQQTPGQGLQFLFEYFSETQRNKGNFPGRFSGRQFSNSRSEMNVSTLELGDSALYLCASSNPNSGNTIYFGEGSWLTVV.

This chain links TRBV7-3 with TRBJ2-5; tentatively, D is TRBD1 (5 bases). Germline CDR1 and CDR2: SGHTA and FQGTGA. Trimming removed 5 bases at V and 5 bases at J, with 12 bases between. This CDR3 comprises 13 residues. The CDR3 here is CASSRRVLETQYF. CDR3 DNA: TGTGCCAGCAGCCGCAGGGTGTTGGAGACCCAGTACTTC.

The chain couples TRBV9 to TRBJ2-5; D may be TRBD1 or TRBD2 (5 bases each). This CDR3 region has 13 residues. Germline loops: CDR1 SGDLS, CDR2 YYNGEE. Trimming pared 3 bases from V and 5 bases from J, leaving 11 bases between. CDR3 in DNA: TGTGCCAGCAGCGGTGGGGGTCAGGAGACCCAGTACTTC. The encoded protein is CASSGGGQETQYF.

The rearrangement links TRBV18 to TRBJ2-3; maybe TRBD2 (6 bases). Germline V gene lookup returns CDR1 KGHSH and CDR2 LQKENI. With 2 bases removed from V and 6 bases from J, the gap between germline ends came to 15 bases. This CDR3 contains 15 residues. As DNA, the CDR3 is TGTGCCAGCTCACCAGGGCGGGGTCCCCCCGATACGCAGTATTTT. This sequence encodes CASSPGRGPPDTQYF.

The rearrangement joins TRBV29-1 to TRBJ2-7; D uncertain. The germline V gene encodes CDR1 SQVTM and CDR2 ANQGSEA. Trimming took 2 bases from V and 2 from J, leaving 7 bases between them. The CDR3 has 12 residues. The CDR3 spells CSVEPTPYEQYF. For the CDR3, the DNA is TGCAGCGTTGAACCGACGCCCTACGAGCAGTACTTC.

This rearrangement joins TRBV2 to TRBJ1-1, with D hard to call. This CDR3 contains 13 residues. Germline values: CDR1 SNHLY, CDR2 FYNNEI. The germline V and J ends were trimmed by 6 bases and 2 bases, with 10 bases remaining between them. This CDR3 reads CASRLTLNTEAFF. The CDR3 region has the DNA TGTGCCAGCAGACTGACTCTTAACACTGAAGCTTTCTTT. Full variable domain (outside the CDR3, taken from reference TRBV2 and TRBJ1-1): EPEVTQTPSHQVTQMGQEVILRCVPISNHLYFYWYRQILGQKVEFLVSFYNNEISEKSEIFDDQFSVERPDGSNFTLKIRSTKLEDSAMYFCASRLTLNTEAFFGQGTRLTVV.